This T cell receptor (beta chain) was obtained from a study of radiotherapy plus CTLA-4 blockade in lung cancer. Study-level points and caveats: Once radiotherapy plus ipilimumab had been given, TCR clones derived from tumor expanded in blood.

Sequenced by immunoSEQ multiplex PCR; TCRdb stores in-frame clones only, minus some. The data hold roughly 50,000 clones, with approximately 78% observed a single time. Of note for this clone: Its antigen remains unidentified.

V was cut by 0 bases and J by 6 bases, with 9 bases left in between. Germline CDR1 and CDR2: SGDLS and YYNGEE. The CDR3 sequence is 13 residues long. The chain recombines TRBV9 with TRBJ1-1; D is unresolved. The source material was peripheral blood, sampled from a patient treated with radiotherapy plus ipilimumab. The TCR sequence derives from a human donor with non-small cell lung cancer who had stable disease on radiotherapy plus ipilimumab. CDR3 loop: CASSVGGRSEAFF. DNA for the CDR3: TGTGCCAGCAGCGTAGGAGGGAGATCTGAAGCTTTCTTT. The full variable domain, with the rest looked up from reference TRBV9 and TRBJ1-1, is DSGVTQTPKHLITATGQRVTLRCSPRSGDLSVYWYQQSLDQGLQFLIQYYNGEERAKGNILERFSAQQFPDLHSELNLSSLELGDSALYFCASSVGGRSEAFFGQGTRLTVV.